This T cell receptor (beta chain) emerged from a study of cytomegalovirus exposure and HLA in healthy donors. In the study overall: The study placed 70% to 90% of its approximately 430 genotyped donors in the Caucasian-associated ancestry cluster.

The primer mix had 60 Vbeta and 13 Jbeta primers. Clones were sequenced by immunoSEQ multiplex PCR, and TCRdb holds only the in-frame ones, with some missing. The sample contains roughly 60,000 clones, about 73% of which appear only once. Points from the study as a whole: Upon later analysis, TCR association rates were observed to vary by HLA locus, being highest for DRB1 and lowest for HLA-C. Within an earlier analysis, most TCR beta V segments proved productive either about 90% or about 30% of the time. Using the classifier, cytomegalovirus status was reportedly diagnosed with high specificity and sensitivity.

Worth noting for this clone: Its antigen is unknown.

V trimming: 6 bases; J trimming: 3 bases; junction bases outside the gene matches: 10. CDR1 is MRHNA, CDR2 SNTAGT, per germline. This CDR3 spans 15 amino acids. This receptor was obtained from a woman aged 55-69 years in good health and CMV-seropositive. The chain has TRBV6-4 and TRBJ1-1; 7 bases line up with TRBD1. Sequencing was done on a sample of PBMCs. DNA of the CDR3: TGTGCCAGCAGAATAAGGAGGGGGCTGCACACTGAAGCTTTCTTT. Translating gives CASRIRRGLHTEAFF.